One T cell receptor beta chain is described in this entry. Its cognate antigen is unknown. The data were taken from a study of cytomegalovirus exposure and HLA in healthy donors. Whole-study results and caveats: A link between a missense DCLRE1C variant and TCR beta V- and J-gene trimming emerged from a later analysis. The study labeled 170 or so TCR beta chains cytomegalovirus-associated. Three chains tied to CMV proved CMV antigen-specific in vitro. Later analysis reportedly placed an Asian-associated ancestry cluster below the approximately 700-donor mean in N-insertions.

PCR used 60 Vbeta primers and 13 Jbeta primers. This table comes from immunoSEQ multiplex PCR, and its TCRdb copy is limited to in-frame clones, with some not included. The top ten clones hold approximately 6.4% of a sample with roughly 130,000 clones, 74% of them seen once. The CDR3 has 15 amino acids. V was trimmed by 0 bases and J by 5 bases, leaving 11 bases between them. CDR1 KGHSY and CDR2 FQNENV come from the germline V gene. The sequencing input was PBMCs. The sequence derives from a woman between 45 and 65 years old in good health and CMV-seropositive. The V gene is TRBV16, the J gene TRBJ1-5; maybe TRBD1 (6 bases). In nucleotides, the CDR3 is TGTGCCAGCAGCCAATCGGGGCGGACAGATCAGCCCCAGCATTTT. Translation: CASSQSGRTDQPQHF.